Listed below are T cell receptor beta chains from one sample, sequenced in a study of blood T cell repertoires in COVID-19. Sequencing was performed with immunoSEQ multiplex PCR; in TCRdb, only in-frame clones are kept and a portion is missing. The sample has about 670,000 clones, over 80% seen once. Input material: peripheral blood. The receptors were sampled from a woman aged 18 to 35 with acute or convalescent COVID-19. Each CDR3 is given with its conserved first and last residue. The D gene is left open where the match is weak. Clone size, where shown, is once, few, many, or a class for clones that have expanded.

size: .; D: .; length: 15; V: TRBV5-1; J: TRBJ2-2; CDR3: CASSVGVSYTGELFF; DNA: TGCGCCAGCAGCGTCGGGGTCTCCTACACCGGGGAGCTGTTTTTT
size: .; D: .; length: 17; V: TRBV21-1; J: TRBJ2-2; CDR3: CASSRGLAGFYTGELFF; DNA: TGTGCCAGCAGCAGAGGACTAGCGGGGTTTTACACCGGGGAGCTGTTTTTT
size: .; D: TRBD1; length: 16; V: TRBV6-7; J: TRBJ1-2; CDR3: CPFVAGGDNPNYGYTF; DNA: TGTCCCTTTGTGGCAGGGGGCGACAACCCTAACTATGGCTACACCTTC
size: .; D: .; length: 17; V: TRBV27; J: TRBJ1-2; CDR3: CASSQRAVGQSLYGYTF; DNA: TGTGCCAGCAGTCAAAGGGCCGTGGGACAATCTCTCTATGGCTACACCTTC
size: .; D: .; length: 13; V: TRBV5-8; J: TRBJ2-2; CDR3: CASSFLNTGELFF; DNA: TGTGCCAGCAGCTTCCTGAACACCGGGGAGCTGTTTTTT
size: few; D: .; length: 15; V: TRBV5-4; J: TRBJ2-2; CDR3: CASSAWTINTGELFF; DNA: TGTGCCAGCAGCGCCTGGACTATAAACACCGGGGAGCTGTTTTTT
size: .; D: TRBD2; length: 15; V: TRBV7-3; J: TRBJ2-2; CDR3: CASSLSTSGRGELFF; DNA: TGTGCCAGCAGCTTATCCACTAGCGGTCGCGGGGAGCTGTTTTTT
size: .; D: TRBD1; length: 14; V: TRBV13; J: TRBJ1-1; CDR3: CASSLGTANTEAFF; DNA: TGTGCCAGCAGCCTGGGGACAGCGAACACTGAAGCTTTCTTT
size: .; D: .; length: 15; V: TRBV6-5; J: TRBJ1-2; CDR3: CASSYPTAANYGYTF; DNA: TGTGCCAGCAGTTACCCGACAGCCGCTAACTATGGCTACACCTTC
size: .; D: TRBD1; length: 15; V: TRBV7-2; J: TRBJ1-1; CDR3: CASSPRTRQGTEAFF; DNA: TGTGCCAGCAGCCCAAGAACTCGACAGGGAACGGAAGCTTTCTTT
size: .; D: .; length: 11; V: TRBV6-5; J: TRBJ2-7; CDR3: CASSPGIEQYF; DNA: TGTGCCAGCAGCCCAGGTATTGAGCAGTACTTC
size: .; D: .; length: 14; V: TRBV7-9; J: TRBJ2-6; CDR3: CASSLGQGANVLTF; DNA: TGTGCCAGCAGCTTAGGTCAGGGAGCCAACGTCCTGACTTTC
size: .; D: .; length: 17; V: TRBV24-1; J: TRBJ2-2; CDR3: CATSDLHGPSNTGELFF; DNA: TGTGCCACCAGTGATTTGCACGGTCCCTCGAACACCGGGGAGCTGTTTTTT
size: .; D: TRBD1; length: 15; V: TRBV6-2/TRBV6-3; J: TRBJ1-1; CDR3: CASSFRHPTGGEAFF; DNA: TGTGCCAGCAGTTTCCGACACCCTACAGGGGGCGAAGCTTTCTTT
size: .; D: .; length: 13; V: TRBV25-1; J: TRBJ2-1; CDR3: CASSDRGPGEQFF; DNA: TGTGCCAGCAGTGACAGGGGACCGGGGGAGCAGTTCTTC
size: .; D: .; length: 11; V: TRBV20-1; J: TRBJ2-7; CDR3: CSAEVGPEQYF; DNA: TGCAGTGCCGAAGTTGGCCCCGAGCAGTACTTC
size: .; D: .; length: 16; V: TRBV4-1; J: TRBJ1-2; CDR3: CASSQGGSDSNYGYTF; DNA: TGCGCCAGCAGCCAGGGGGGTTCGGATTCTAACTATGGCTACACCTTC
size: .; D: .; length: 15; V: TRBV7-3; J: TRBJ2-1; CDR3: CASSLSGALGDEQFF; DNA: TGTGCCAGCAGCCTGAGCGGCGCTCTAGGCGATGAGCAGTTCTTC
size: .; D: .; length: 13; V: TRBV27; J: TRBJ2-1; CDR3: CASSSTTYNEQFF; DNA: TGTGCCAGCAGTTCAACTACCTACAATGAGCAGTTCTTC
size: .; D: .; length: 11; V: TRBV9; J: TRBJ2-7; CDR3: CASSVGAEQYF; DNA: TGTGCCAGCAGCGTAGGAGCCGAGCAGTACTTC
size: .; D: .; length: 15; V: TRBV6-2/TRBV6-3; J: TRBJ1-1; CDR3: CASSYNPTGGTEAFF; DNA: TGTGCCAGCAGTTACAATCCCACGGGAGGCACTGAAGCTTTCTTT
size: .; D: TRBD1; length: 15; V: TRBV19; J: TRBJ1-4; CDR3: CASKSQDRRDEKLFF; DNA: TGTGCCAGTAAAAGTCAGGACAGGAGGGACGAAAAACTGTTTTTT
size: .; D: TRBD1; length: 16; V: TRBV13; J: TRBJ1-2; CDR3: CASSSPRQGGSYGYTF; DNA: TGTGCCAGCAGCTCCCCTCGACAGGGTGGATCCTATGGCTACACCTTC
size: .; D: TRBD1; length: 17; V: TRBV7-8; J: TRBJ1-2; CDR3: CASSPDRVVHRDYGYTF; DNA: TGTGCCAGCAGCCCCGACAGGGTGGTTCACCGAGATTATGGCTACACCTTC
size: .; D: TRBD1; length: 16; V: TRBV7-2; J: TRBJ1-1; CDR3: CASSSRPTGVDTEAFF; DNA: TGTGCCAGCAGCTCCCGCCCAACAGGGGTAGACACTGAAGCTTTCTTT
size: many; D: TRBD2; length: 19; V: TRBV6-4; J: TRBJ2-2; CDR3: CASSDSASGGPGGTGELFF; DNA: TGTGCCAGCAGTGACTCGGCTAGCGGGGGGCCTGGAGGCACCGGGGAGCTGTTTTTT
size: .; D: .; length: 14; V: TRBV2; J: TRBJ1-5; CDR3: CASSDAGGNQPQHF; DNA: TGTGCCAGCAGTGATGCGGGGGGCAATCAGCCCCAGCATTTT
size: .; D: TRBD1; length: 16; V: TRBV5-1; J: TRBJ2-7; CDR3: CASSLGARGSSYEQYF; DNA: TGCGCCAGCAGCTTGGGGGCCAGGGGGAGCTCCTACGAGCAGTACTTC
size: .; D: .; length: 13; V: TRBV14; J: TRBJ1-4; CDR3: CASSPSLNEKLFF; DNA: TGTGCCAGCAGCCCGTCCCTCAATGAAAAACTGTTTTTT
size: .; D: .; length: 16; V: TRBV7-9; J: TRBJ1-4; CDR3: CASSSTGVSTNEKLFF; DNA: TGTGCCAGCAGCTCCACCGGGGTTTCAACTAATGAAAAACTGTTTTTT
size: .; D: .; length: 13; V: TRBV11-2; J: TRBJ2-2; CDR3: CASSLDYRERLFF; DNA: TGTGCCAGCAGCTTAGATTACAGGGAGAGGCTGTTTTTT
size: once; D: .; length: 16; V: TRBV7-2; J: TRBJ2-3; CDR3: CASSLGSGYGTDTQYF; DNA: TGTGCCAGCAGCTTAGGTAGCGGATACGGCACAGATACGCAGTATTTT
size: .; D: .; length: 13; V: TRBV2; J: TRBJ1-5; CDR3: CASMTLLNQPQHF; DNA: TGTGCCAGCATGACACTCTTAAATCAGCCCCAGCATTTT
size: .; D: TRBD1; length: 13; V: TRBV29-1; J: TRBJ1-2; CDR3: CSAKGTEQYGYTF; DNA: TGCAGCGCGAAAGGGACAGAGCAGTATGGCTACACCTTC
size: .; D: .; length: 12; V: TRBV6-2/TRBV6-3; J: TRBJ1-1; CDR3: CASSYAGVEAFF; DNA: TGTGCCAGCAGTTACGCGGGGGTCGAAGCTTTCTTT
size: .; D: .; length: 14; V: TRBV5-1; J: TRBJ2-3; CDR3: CASSLRGSSDTQYF; DNA: TGCGCCAGCAGCTTGAGAGGGTCCTCAGATACGCAGTATTTT
size: .; D: .; length: 13; V: TRBV6-2/TRBV6-3; J: TRBJ1-2; CDR3: CASSQARIYGYTF; DNA: TGTGCCAGCAGTCAGGCCAGGATCTATGGCTACACCTTC
size: .; D: .; length: 13; V: TRBV6-5; J: TRBJ1-5; CDR3: CASSTQGRQPQHF; DNA: TGTGCCAGCAGTACACAGGGTAGACAGCCCCAGCATTTT
size: few; D: .; length: 16; V: TRBV5-6; J: TRBJ1-2; CDR3: CASSFFVGRLGYGYTF; DNA: TGTGCCAGCAGCTTTTTTGTCGGGAGACTTGGCTATGGCTACACCTTC
size: .; D: TRBD1; length: 13; V: TRBV12-3/TRBV12-4; J: TRBJ2-7; CDR3: CASRGRTGPEQYF; DNA: TGTGCCAGCAGGGGTAGGACAGGGCCCGAGCAGTACTTC
size: .; D: .; length: 14; V: TRBV7-2; J: TRBJ1-2; CDR3: CASSPKGSPRGYTF; DNA: TGTGCCAGCAGCCCAAAGGGGTCCCCGCGGGGCTACACCTTC
size: .; D: .; length: 17; V: TRBV21-1; J: TRBJ1-1; CDR3: CASSKARGTIPGDEAFF; DNA: TGTGCCAGCAGCAAAGCTAGGGGGACGATCCCCGGGGACGAAGCTTTCTTT
size: .; D: .; length: 17; V: TRBV24-1; J: TRBJ1-4; CDR3: CATSGEIMGQLYEKLFF; DNA: TGTGCCACCAGTGGAGAAATAATGGGGCAGTTGTATGAAAAACTGTTTTTT
size: .; D: .; length: 16; V: TRBV6-6; J: TRBJ2-1; CDR3: CASSYSIYPGGDEQFF; DNA: TGTGCCAGCAGTTACTCGATTTACCCAGGTGGCGATGAGCAGTTCTTC
size: .; D: TRBD1; length: 12; V: TRBV7-9; J: TRBJ1-1; CDR3: CASSYRGTEAFF; DNA: TGTGCCAGCAGCTACAGGGGGACTGAAGCTTTCTTT